This TCR beta chain was sequenced in a study of shared clonotypes between healthy human individuals. For the study at large: Per donor, three plates held CD4 naive cells, three held CD4 memory, two held CD8 naive and one held CD8 memory. Study-level results: Clonotypes which were not shared had lower generation probabilities than clonotypes that all four donors shared. With a few donors compared, around 5.4% of naive CD4 clonotypes were shared.

Produced via immunoSEQ multiplex PCR; TCRdb's table is partial and in-frame only. The data show around 550,000 clones, with 90% to 96% seen just once and roughly 0.06% held by the top ten. Comments on this clone: What it binds is unknown.

The V end lost 3 bases, the J end lost 6 bases, and 17 bases lay between the germline ends. The germline CDR1 and CDR2 sequences are MNHNS and SASEGT. This CDR3 region has 16 residues. The gene calls are TRBV6-1 and TRBJ1-4, with a possible D match to TRBD1 (5 bases). Sequenced input: naive CD4+ T cells sorted from blood. Subset meaning: CD45RA+ positively selected. The sequence came from a woman aged 30 to 39 in good health. Written as DNA, the CDR3 is TGTGCCAGCAGTGATCGGCGGACACTAGAGCATGAAAAACTGTTTTTT. Translating gives CASSDRRTLEHEKLFF.